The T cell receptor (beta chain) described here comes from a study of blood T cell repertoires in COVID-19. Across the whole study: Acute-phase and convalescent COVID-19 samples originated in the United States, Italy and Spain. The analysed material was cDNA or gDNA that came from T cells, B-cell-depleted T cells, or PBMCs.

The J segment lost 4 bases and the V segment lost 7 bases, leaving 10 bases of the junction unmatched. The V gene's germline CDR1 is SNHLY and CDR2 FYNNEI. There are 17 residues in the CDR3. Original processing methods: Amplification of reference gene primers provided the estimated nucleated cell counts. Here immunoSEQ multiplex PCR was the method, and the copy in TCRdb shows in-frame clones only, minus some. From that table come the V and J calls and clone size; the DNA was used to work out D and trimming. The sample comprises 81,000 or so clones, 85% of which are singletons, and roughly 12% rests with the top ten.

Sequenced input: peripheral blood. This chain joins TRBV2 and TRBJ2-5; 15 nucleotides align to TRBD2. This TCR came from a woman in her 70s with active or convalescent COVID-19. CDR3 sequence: CASTGLAGGTSGETQYF. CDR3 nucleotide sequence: TGTGCCAGCACCGGACTAGCGGGGGGGACCTCCGGAGAGACCCAGTACTTC.